Following are 16 T cell receptor beta chains from one sample sequenced in a study of blood T cell repertoires in COVID-19. Assay used: immunoSEQ multiplex PCR; TCRdb lists only in-frame clones, some missing. Here the sample spans 150,000 to 200,000 clones, 80% to 90% being singletons. Sequencing was performed on peripheral blood. The receptors derive from a man aged 18 to 29 who had recovered from COVID-19.

The rearrangement uses TRBV5-1 and TRBJ1-4; a weak D match, TRBD1 (6 bases). Between the trimmed V and J ends, which lost 4 bases and 0 bases, there was a span of 10 bases. The CDR3 has 15 amino acids. Germline V gene sequence: CDR1 SGHRS, CDR2 YFSETQ. DNA for the CDR3: TGCGCCAGCAGCGAGCAGGGGCCAACTAATGAAAAACTGTTTTTT. This encodes CASSEQGPTNEKLFF.

The chain uses TRBV27 and TRBJ1-5; D is possibly TRBD1 (6 bases). CDR1 is MNHEY, CDR2 SMNVEV, per germline (reference sequence). This CDR3 spans 18 amino acids. The V end was cut by 7 bases, the J end by 4 bases, with 26 bases between. The CDR3 sequence is CASTATPTGLRLNQPQHF. Here the CDR3 DNA reads TGTGCCAGCACCGCCACCCCAACAGGGTTGAGGCTTAATCAGCCCCAGCATTTT.

This chain uses TRBV2 with TRBJ2-5, with 9 positions matching TRBD2. CDR3 length: 15 amino acids. Germline V gives CDR1 SNHLY, CDR2 FYNNEI. V trimming: 5 bases; J trimming: 5 bases; junction bases outside the gene matches: 9. CDR3 sequence reads: CASSPVAGVQETQYF. The CDR3 nucleotides are TGTGCCAGCAGTCCAGTAGCGGGAGTTCAGGAGACCCAGTACTTC. Complete variable domain (other parts from reference TRBV2 and TRBJ2-5): EPEVTQTPSHQVTQMGQEVILRCVPISNHLYFYWYRQILGQKVEFLVSFYNNEISEKSEIFDDQFSVERPDGSNFTLKIRSTKLEDSAMYFCASSPVAGVQETQYFGPGTRLLVL.

The V gene is TRBV28, the J gene TRBJ1-1; D uncertain. The length of the CDR3 is 14 residues. V gave up 7 bases and J gave up 3 bases, with 15 bases separating them. Germline CDR1 MDHEN, CDR2 SYDVKM. The CDR3 sequence is CASTGRPGHTEAFF. The CDR3 nucleotides are TGTGCCAGCACCGGCCGCCCAGGTCACACTGAAGCTTTCTTT. Full variable domain (remainder filled in from reference TRBV28 and TRBJ1-1): DVKVTQSSRYLVKRTGEKVFLECVQDMDHENMFWYRQDPGLGLRLIYFSYDVKMKEKGDIPEGYSVSREKKERFSLILESASTNQTSMYLCASTGRPGHTEAFFGQGTRLTVV.

V and J are TRBV18 and TRBJ2-1; no firm D call. This CDR3 has 15 amino acids. From germline, CDR1 is KGHSH and CDR2 LQKENI. Trimming left V 3 bases short and J 3 bases short, with 12 bases between. In DNA, the CDR3 is TGTGCCAGCTCACCCCCACCCCCTAGCTACAATGAGCAGTTCTTC. It codes for CASSPPPPSYNEQFF.

The chain has TRBV11-2 and TRBJ1-1; 7 bases agree with TRBD1. The CDR3 is made up of 16 amino acids. Trimming at V came to 6 bases and at J to 0 bases, leaving 10 bases not matched to a gene. Germline V lookup: CDR1 SGHAT, CDR2 FQNNGV. The CDR3 spells CASRPIPGQLNTEAFF. The DNA for the CDR3 is TGTGCCAGCAGGCCGATACCGGGACAGCTGAACACTGAAGCTTTCTTT.

The chain employs TRBV9 and TRBJ1-1; perhaps TRBD1 as D (5 bases). Germline CDR1 is SGDLS and CDR2 is YYNGEE. This CDR3 is built from 14 residues. Trimming shortened V by 0 bases and J by 2 bases, and 8 bases separated the two germline ends. In DNA form, the CDR3 reads TGTGCCAGCAGCGTAGGGACACAAAACACTGAAGCTTTCTTT. Translating it yields CASSVGTQNTEAFF. Drawing the rest from reference TRBV9 and TRBJ1-1, the complete variable domain is DSGVTQTPKHLITATGQRVTLRCSPRSGDLSVYWYQQSLDQGLQFLIQYYNGEERAKGNILERFSAQQFPDLHSELNLSSLELGDSALYFCASSVGTQNTEAFFGQGTRLTVV.

This sequence joins TRBV7-9 and TRBJ1-3; tentative D call: TRBD1 (6 bases). From germline, CDR1 is SEHNR and CDR2 FQNEAQ (reference sequence). This CDR3 is 15 amino acids long. V lost 8 bases and J lost 8, with 22 bases in between. CDR3: CASYPTGSRVDTIYF. The CDR3 coding sequence is TGTGCCAGCTATCCGACAGGCTCAAGGGTGGACACCATATATTTT. Variable domain in full (rest from reference TRBV7-9 and TRBJ1-3): DTGVSQNPRHKITKRGQNVTFRCDPISEHNRLYWYRQTLGQGPEFLTYFQNEAQLEKSRLLSDRFSAERPKGSFSTLEIQRTEQGDSAMYLCASYPTGSRVDTIYFGEGSWLTVV.

The chain is built from TRBV19 and TRBJ1-2; 7 nucleotides agree with TRBD1. The CDR3 consists of 14 residues. The junction had 11 bases not matched to a gene; V was cut back by 5 bases and J by 8 bases. Germline V gene lookup returns CDR1 LNHDA and CDR2 SQIVND (reference sequence). The CDR3 nucleotides are TGTGCCAGTAGTCTAAGACAGGGCGGTTTAGGCTACACCTTC. Its translation is CASSLRQGGLGYTF. The whole variable domain, filled in from reference TRBV19 and TRBJ1-2, reads DGGITQSPKYLFRKEGQNVTLSCEQNLNHDAMYWYRQDPGQGLRLIYYSQIVNDFQKGDIAEGYSVSREKKESFPLTVTSAQKNPTAFYLCASSLRQGGLGYTFGSGTRLTVV.

The V gene is TRBV10-3, the J gene TRBJ2-1; weak D call: TRBD1 (5 bases). The CDR3 is made up of 14 amino acids. V lost 6 bases and J 6 bases, leaving 15 bases between the germline ends. In germline, CDR1 is ENHRY, CDR2 SYGVKD. The CDR3 DNA reads as TGTGCCATCAGCAGGGAAACCCCACGCAATGAGCAGTTCTTC. This codes for CAISRETPRNEQFF.

This chain uses TRBV28 with TRBJ2-3; TRBD2 matches at 10 bases. The length of the CDR3 is 14 residues. CDR1 is MDHEN, CDR2 SYDVKM, per germline. Trimming removed 5 bases from V and 2 bases from J; junction bases left unmatched: 1. CDR3 sequence (DNA): TGTGCCAGCAGTCTAGCGGGAGACACAGATACGCAGTATTTT. Its translation is CASSLAGDTDTQYF.

This clone was counted a single time. The chain joins TRBV7-8 to TRBJ1-1; a weak D match, TRBD1 (6 bases). Germline lookup yields CDR1 SGHVS and CDR2 FQNEAQ. V was shortened by 2 bases and J by 0 bases, with 10 bases between the two germline ends. The CDR3 spans 15 residues. This CDR3 is CASSLIGGMNTEAFF. The DNA of the CDR3 is TGTGCCAGCAGCTTAATAGGGGGAATGAACACTGAAGCTTTCTTT.

The V call is TRBV6-4, the J call TRBJ1-6; 7 positions match TRBD1. This CDR3 contains 14 residues. Germline V gene sequence: CDR1 MRHNA, CDR2 SNTAGT. V was pared by 5 bases and J by 6 bases, with 4 bases of the junction left unmatched. CDR3 sequence: CASSSGGTNSPLHF. The CDR3 DNA reads as TGTGCCAGCAGTTCAGGGGGGACTAATTCACCCCTCCACTTT.

V gene TRBV30 combines with J gene TRBJ2-2; D possibly corresponds to TRBD1 (5 bases). The germline V gene has CDR1 GTSNPN and CDR2 SVGIG (reference sequence). Trimming took 3 bases from V and 2 from J, leaving 7 bases between them. CDR3 length: 13 amino acids. CDR3 protein: CAWSRANTGELFF. DNA of the CDR3: TGTGCCTGGAGCAGGGCAAACACCGGGGAGCTGTTTTTT.

The sample holds a few counts of this clone. The rearrangement links TRBV10-2 to TRBJ2-1, with D hard to call. V lost 10 bases and J 5 bases, leaving 12 bases between the germline ends. Germline-derived CDR1 and CDR2 are WSHSY and SAAADI. The CDR3 contains 12 residues. CDR3 DNA: TGCGCCACCACGAGGAACGACAATGAGCAGTTCTTC. This gives the protein CATTRNDNEQFF.

The rearrangement links TRBV27 to TRBJ2-2, with 7 bases that match TRBD1. This CDR3 comprises 15 residues. The ends lost 5 bases at V and 5 bases at J; junction bases unmatched: 8. The V gene's germline CDR1 is MNHEY and CDR2 SMNVEV (reference sequence). In DNA, the CDR3 is TGTGCCAGCAGTACGACAGGGTGGGTAACCGGGGAGCTGTTTTTT. Translation: CASSTTGWVTGELFF.